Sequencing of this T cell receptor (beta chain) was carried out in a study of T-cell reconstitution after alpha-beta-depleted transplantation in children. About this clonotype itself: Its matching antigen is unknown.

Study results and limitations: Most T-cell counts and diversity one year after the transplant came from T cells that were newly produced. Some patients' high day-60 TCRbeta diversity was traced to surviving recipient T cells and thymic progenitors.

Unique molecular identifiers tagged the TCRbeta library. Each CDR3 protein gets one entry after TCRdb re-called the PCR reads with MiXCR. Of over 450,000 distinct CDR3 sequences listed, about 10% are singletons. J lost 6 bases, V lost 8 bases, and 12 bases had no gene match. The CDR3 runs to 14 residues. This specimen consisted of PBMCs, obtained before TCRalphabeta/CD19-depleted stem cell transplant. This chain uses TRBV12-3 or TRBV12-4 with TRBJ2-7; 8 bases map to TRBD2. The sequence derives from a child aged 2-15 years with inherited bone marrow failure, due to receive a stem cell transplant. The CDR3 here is CASCLREGLAEQYF. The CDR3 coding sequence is TGTGCCAGCTGCCTCCGGGAGGGCCTAGCCGAGCAGTACTTC.